This T cell receptor beta chain stems from a study of T cells in Graves' hyperthyroidism and ophthalmopathy. Patients between 18 and 65 years old had hyperthyroidism, newly diagnosed and lasting under 2 months. Lactation, pregnancy, other autoimmune disease or uncontrolled infection excluded patients. The CDR3 sequence is 15 residues long. Trimming took off 2 bases at V and 2 bases at J, with 12 bases between the two ends. The V gene's germline CDR1 is SEHNR and CDR2 FQNEAQ (reference sequence). Remarks on this clonotype: The antigen remains unidentified.

Study-level findings and limits: Classification by a 13 V-J model distinguished ophthalmopathy from stable hyperthyroidism.

TCR beta CDR3 regions were amplified from RNA transcripts. TCR CDR3 underwent first-round RT-PCR with the HTBI primer set. TCRdb called the multiplex PCR reads again in MiXCR, with one record for every CDR3 protein. The sample contains hundreds of thousands of distinct CDR3 sequences, about a sixth of which appear only once. Material: blood. The TCR comes from a woman between 18 and 30 years old with Graves' hyperthyroidism. The V and J genes are TRBV7-9 and TRBJ1-1; D is perhaps TRBD1 (5 bases). CDR3 in DNA: TGTGCCAGCAGCTTATTGGCAGGGACTAACACTGAAGCTTTCTTT. The encoded protein is CASSLLAGTNTEAFF.